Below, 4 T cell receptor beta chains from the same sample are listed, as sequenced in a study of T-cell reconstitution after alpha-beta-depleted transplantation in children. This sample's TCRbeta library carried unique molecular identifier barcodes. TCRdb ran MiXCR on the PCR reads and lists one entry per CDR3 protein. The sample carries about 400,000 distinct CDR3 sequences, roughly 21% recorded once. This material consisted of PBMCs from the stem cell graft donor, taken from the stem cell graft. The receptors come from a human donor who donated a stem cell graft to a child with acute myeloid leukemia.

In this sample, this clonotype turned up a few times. The chain's CDR3 is CASSLVGQGGTQYF. The DNA of the CDR3 is TGTGCCAGCAGTTTAGTGGGACAGGGGGGGACCCAGTACTTC. The V gene is TRBV12-3 or TRBV12-4, the J gene TRBJ2-5, with TRBD1 matching 11 bases. V lost 1 base, J lost 7 bases, and 2 bases stayed unmatched. This CDR3 is built from 14 residues.

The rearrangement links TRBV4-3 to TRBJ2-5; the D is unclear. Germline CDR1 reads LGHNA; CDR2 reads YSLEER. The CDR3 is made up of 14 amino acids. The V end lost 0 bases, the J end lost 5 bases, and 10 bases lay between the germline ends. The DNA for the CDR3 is TGCGCCAGCAGCCAAGATAGTAGGACGGAGACCCAGTACTTC. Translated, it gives CASSQDSRTETQYF.

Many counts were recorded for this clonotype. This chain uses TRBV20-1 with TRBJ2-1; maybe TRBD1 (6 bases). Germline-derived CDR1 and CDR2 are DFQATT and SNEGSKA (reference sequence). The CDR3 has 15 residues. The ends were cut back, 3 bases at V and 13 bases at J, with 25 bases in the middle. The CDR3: CSARYQGNPERVQFF. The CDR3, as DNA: TGCAGTGCTAGGTACCAGGGGAACCCCGAGAGGGTACAGTTCTTC.

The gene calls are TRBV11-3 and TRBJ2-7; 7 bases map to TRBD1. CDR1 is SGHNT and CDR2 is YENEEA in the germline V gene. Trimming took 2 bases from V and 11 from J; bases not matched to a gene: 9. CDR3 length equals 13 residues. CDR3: CASSLLKGQVEYF. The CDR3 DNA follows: TGTGCCAGCAGCTTACTCAAAGGACAGGTGGAGTACTTC.